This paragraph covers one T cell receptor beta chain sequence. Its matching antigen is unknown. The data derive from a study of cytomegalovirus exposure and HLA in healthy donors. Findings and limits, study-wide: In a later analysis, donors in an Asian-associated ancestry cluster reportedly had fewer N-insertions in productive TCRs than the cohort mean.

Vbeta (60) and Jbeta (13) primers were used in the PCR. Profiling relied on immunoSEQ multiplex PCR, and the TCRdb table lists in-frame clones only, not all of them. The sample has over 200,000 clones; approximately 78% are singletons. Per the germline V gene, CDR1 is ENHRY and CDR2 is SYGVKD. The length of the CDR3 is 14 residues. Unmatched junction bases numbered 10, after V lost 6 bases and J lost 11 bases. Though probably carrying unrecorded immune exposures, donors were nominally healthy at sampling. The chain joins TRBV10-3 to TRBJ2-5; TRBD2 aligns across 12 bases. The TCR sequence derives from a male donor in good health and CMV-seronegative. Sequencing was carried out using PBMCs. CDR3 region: CAISAGTSGPGQYF. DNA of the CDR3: TGTGCCATCAGCGCCGGGACTAGCGGGCCCGGGCAGTACTTC.